One sample yielded the 3 T cell receptor beta chains listed below, sequenced in a study of siplizumab effects on memory and regulatory T cells (dated by TCRdb to about 2019). Library preparation was by the immunoSEQ multiplex PCR assay. TCRdb limited this immuneACCESS table to in-frame rearrangements with V and J called. A share of clones is missing; checked studies link under half to unresolved V genes, and the rest is unexplained. The table for this sample lists about 100,000 clones; about 95% of them were counted only once. The ten most abundant clones make up 1% to 1.5% of the sample. Specimen: non-Treg CD4+ T cells sorted from blood. According to the study, the label for this sample's cell subset or site signals: FACS-sorted unstimulated CD4+ non-regulatory T cells. These receptors came from a human donor in good health.

V usage is TRBV28 and J usage is TRBJ1-1; 9 bases fit TRBD1. The V gene end was trimmed by 9 bases and the J gene end by 3 bases; junction bases not matched to a gene: 11. This CDR3 spans 15 amino acids. From germline, CDR1 is MDHEN and CDR2 SYDVKM. In nucleotides, the CDR3 is TGTGCCAGTTCTGTCAGGACAGGGGTGTACACTGAAGCTTTCTTT. As protein: CASSVRTGVYTEAFF.

In this sample, this clone turned up once. V gene TRBV7-9 combines with J gene TRBJ1-2; no clear D gene. The CDR3 loop spans 14 amino acids. Germline V gene sequence: CDR1 SEHNR, CDR2 FQNEAQ (reference sequence). V shed 3 bases and J shed 7 bases, with 15 bases lying between them. The CDR3 here is CASSLDGVARGYTF. The CDR3 DNA sequence: TGTGCCAGCAGCTTGGACGGGGTGGCTCGTGGCTACACCTTC.

V gene TRBV18 combines with J gene TRBJ2-2, with D perhaps matching TRBD2 (6 bases). Germline V gene lookup returns CDR1 KGHSH and CDR2 LQKENI. This CDR3 region has 15 residues. Trimming stripped 3 bases from V and 4 bases from J, with 12 bases between. CDR3 protein: CASSPLGGGTGELFF. Here the CDR3 DNA reads TGTGCCAGCTCACCCCTCGGGGGTGGCACCGGGGAGCTGTTTTTT.